This T cell receptor beta chain was retrieved from a study of post-analysis software for immune sequencing data. This CDR3 contains 13 residues. Deletions cut 10 bases from V and 6 bases from J, with 16 bases between. Germline CDR1 KGHDR, CDR2 SFDVKD. Unique molecular identifiers had been added to the TCR beta cDNA libraries. TCRdb re-called the PCR reads with MiXCR, one entry per CDR3 protein. The sample holds 650,000 to 900,000 distinct CDR3 sequences, about 43% seen once. In regard to this clonotype: Antigen unknown.

Findings of the study overall: Patients carried roughly 5 TRBV segments more frequently than controls did, and TRBV5-6, TRBV5-1 and TRBV20-1 were among them.

The clonotype originates from a girl aged 10 to 17 with multiple sclerosis. Sequenced input: blood. The genes are TRBV24-1 and TRBJ2-3, with a tentative D call TRBD1 (5 bases). This chain's CDR3 is CATTGRGADTQYF. DNA of the CDR3: TGTGCCACAACAGGCCGCGGAGCCGATACGCAGTATTTT.